This T cell receptor beta chain was sequenced for a study of T cell responses to AZD1222 COVID-19 vaccine. Losses at the gene ends were 5 bases for V and 6 bases for J; bases not matched to a gene: 7. The CDR3 has 15 amino acids. The germline V gene has CDR1 MDHEN and CDR2 SYDVKM. The repertoire was sequenced with immunoSEQ multiplex PCR; TCRdb's copy has only in-frame clones and lacks some. The sample lists about 94,000 clones, approximately 91% occurring once. The genes are TRBV28 and TRBJ2-7; 13 nucleotides agree with TRBD2. The source of this sequence is an adult in good health. This specimen was peripheral blood, taken on day 0 of AZD1222 vaccination. Here the CDR3 reads CASSPILAGGTEQYF. In nucleotides, the CDR3 is TGTGCCAGCAGTCCTATACTAGCGGGGGGGACCGAGCAGTACTTC.